These 16 T cell receptor beta chains originate from one sample sequenced in a study of cytomegalovirus exposure and HLA in healthy donors. 13 Jbeta primers and 60 Vbeta primers were used for the PCR. Measured with immunoSEQ multiplex PCR; TCRdb has only the in-frame clones, and not every one. The sample has 70,000 to 95,000 clones; 75% are singletons. Sequenced sample: PBMCs. The receptors derive from a man in his forties in good health and CMV-seronegative.

The chain couples TRBV7-3 to TRBJ2-1; D gene unclear. There are 14 residues in the CDR3. From germline, CDR1 is SGHTA and CDR2 FQGTGA. Trimming left V 10 bases short and J 5 bases short, with 18 bases between. The CDR3 nucleotides read TGTGCCACCCTTGGTTTGGCATTAAACAATGAGCAGTTCTTC. As protein: CATLGLALNNEQFF.

V usage is TRBV7-9 and J usage is TRBJ1-5, with 8 positions matching TRBD1. The CDR3 consists of 13 residues. Unmatched junction bases numbered 3, after V lost 4 bases and J lost 7 bases. Germline V gene data show CDR1 as SEHNR and CDR2 as FQNEAQ (reference sequence). The CDR3 reads CASSSGGEQPQHF. CDR3 bases: TGTGCCAGCAGCTCAGGGGGCGAACAGCCCCAGCATTTT.

This sequence joins TRBV10-2 and TRBJ2-1; 8 bases match TRBD1. There are 14 residues in the CDR3. Germline-derived CDR1 and CDR2 are WSHSY and SAAADI. V shed 5 bases, J shed 6 bases, and the junction held 6 bases outside the gene matches. The CDR3 loop reads CASSLGQGFNEQFF. The CDR3, as DNA: TGCGCCAGCAGTCTCGGACAGGGATTCAATGAGCAGTTCTTC.

In this sample, this clone turned up once. The chain is built from TRBV29-1 and TRBJ1-2; the D is unclear. Germline CDR1 and CDR2: SQVTM and ANQGSEA. Trimming left V 3 bases short and J 8 bases short, with 19 bases between. The CDR3 sequence is 14 residues long. The CDR3 DNA sequence: TGCAGCGTTGATTCGGAGAGGGAGGGTAGAGGCTACACCTTC. This translates into CSVDSEREGRGYTF.

This chain connects TRBV5-1 to TRBJ1-2, with D possibly matching TRBD1 (6 bases). Germline CDR1 is SGHRS and CDR2 is YFSETQ. The CDR3 totals 16 residues. The V end lost 4 bases, the J end lost 6 bases, and 22 bases lay between the germline ends. CDR3 sequence: CASSPGHRAGVNGYTF. CDR3 in DNA: TGCGCCAGCAGCCCGGGACATCGTGCGGGGGTGAATGGCTACACCTTC. Together with reference TRBV5-1 and TRBJ1-2, the CDR3 gives the full variable domain: KAGVTQTPRYLIKTRGQQVTLSCSPISGHRSVSWYQQTPGQGLQFLFEYFSETQRNKGNFPGRFSGRQFSNSRSEMNVSTLELGDSALYLCASSPGHRAGVNGYTFGSGTRLTVV.

This clone was counted between two and nine times. V and J are TRBV11-2 and TRBJ1-4; 7 nucleotides match TRBD1. Germline V gives CDR1 SGHAT, CDR2 FQNNGV. The CDR3 loop spans 15 amino acids. Germline trimming cut 5 bases from V and 8 bases from J; bases unmatched to any gene: 11. In DNA form, the CDR3 reads TGTGCCAGCAGCCGGGAGGGGGCGAGGGGCGAAAAACTGTTTTTT. This encodes CASSREGARGEKLFF.

V and J are TRBV6-1 and TRBJ1-1, with D hard to call. Per germline, CDR1 MNHNS and CDR2 SASEGT. Trimming shortened V by 7 bases and J by 4 bases, and 16 bases separated the two germline ends. The CDR3 runs to 14 residues. The CDR3 loop is CASTTSVEGTEAFF. The CDR3 region has the DNA TGTGCCAGCACCACCTCGGTGGAGGGCACTGAAGCTTTCTTT.

The chain joins TRBV6-6 to TRBJ1-2, with TRBD1 identical over 9 bases. The CDR3 length is 13 residues. The V segment lost 5 bases and the J segment 4 bases; nucleotides outside the gene matches: 2. Germline V gives CDR1 MNHNY, CDR2 SVGAGI (reference sequence). The CDR3 bases are TGTGCCAGCAGTACAGGGGGCCCCTATGGCTACACCTTC. Protein: CASSTGGPYGYTF.

The chain links TRBV7-9 to TRBJ1-2; D not resolved. CDR3 length: 16 amino acids. The germline V and J ends were trimmed by 5 bases and 6 bases, with 22 bases remaining between them. CDR1 is SEHNR, CDR2 FQNEAQ, per germline (reference sequence). The CDR3 protein is CASSPTGRLIWNGYTF. The CDR3 coding sequence is TGTGCCAGCAGCCCCACCGGCAGGTTAATTTGGAATGGCTACACCTTC.

V usage is TRBV7-9 and J usage is TRBJ2-2; D is unresolved. V shed 2 bases and J shed 3 bases, with 10 bases lying between them. The CDR3 spans 15 residues. Per germline, CDR1 SEHNR and CDR2 FQNEAQ (reference sequence). The DNA of the CDR3 is TGTGCCAGCAGCTTATCTCTCCGGGACACCGGGGAGCTGTTTTTT. This sequence encodes CASSLSLRDTGELFF.

A note on this clone: One junction end does not reproduce the germline sequence, and a read error may be involved. The V and J genes are TRBV7-7 and TRBJ2-5, with 10 bases that match TRBD1. The CDR3 has 16 amino acids. The germline gives CDR1 SSHAT, CDR2 FNYEAQ (reference sequence). CDR3 sequence reads: CASSLVVTGGYETQYF. In DNA form, the CDR3 reads TGTGCTAGCAGCTTAGTGGTGACAGGGGGCTATGAGACCCAGTACTTC.

The table lists this clone with a few counts. V usage is TRBV27 and J usage is TRBJ2-5; TRBD1 agrees at 9 bases. Germline V gene data show CDR1 as MNHEY and CDR2 as SMNVEV (reference sequence). The CDR3 length is 16 residues. V was pared by 5 bases and J by 4 bases, with 11 bases of the junction left unmatched. CDR3 sequence: CASSTTGTGSRETQYF. Here the CDR3 DNA reads TGTGCCAGCAGTACAACCGGGACAGGGTCTAGAGAGACCCAGTACTTC.

The chain carries TRBV30 and TRBJ2-1, with D perhaps matching TRBD2 (6 bases). Germline V CDR1 and CDR2: GTSNPN, SVGIG (reference sequence). The CDR3 consists of 13 residues. V was cut by 1 base and J by 14 bases, with 18 bases left in between. CDR3 DNA sequence: TGTGCCTGGAGTGCCTGGAGTGTGGCTAGCGAGTTCTTC. The encoded protein is CAWSAWSVASEFF.

The chain is built from TRBV9 and TRBJ2-1; no firm D call. V dropped 1 base and J dropped 6 bases, with 11 bases sitting between them. The CDR3 length is 14 residues. CDR1 is SGDLS, CDR2 YYNGEE, per germline. The CDR3 bases are TGTGCCAGCAGCGTATTTTGGTCCGGCAATGAGCAGTTCTTC. Amino acid sequence: CASSVFWSGNEQFF.

The CDR3 region is CASSLVSSGDLNTEAFF. The CDR3 coding sequence is TGCGCCAGCAGCTTGGTTTCCTCAGGGGATTTGAACACTGAAGCTTTCTTT. V and J are TRBV5-1 and TRBJ1-1, with D tentatively TRBD1 (6 bases). The CDR3 is made up of 17 amino acids. V gave up 0 bases and J gave up 0 bases, with 15 bases separating them. Germline CDR1 and CDR2: SGHRS and YFSETQ. The full variable domain, in which reference TRBV5-1 and TRBJ1-1 provide the parts outside the CDR3, is KAGVTQTPRYLIKTRGQQVTLSCSPISGHRSVSWYQQTPGQGLQFLFEYFSETQRNKGNFPGRFSGRQFSNSRSEMNVSTLELGDSALYLCASSLVSSGDLNTEAFFGQGTRLTVV.

This clone was picked up a small number of times. The rearrangement uses TRBV21-1 and TRBJ1-6; no check of the table's D call, TRBD1, against the DNA was made. TRBV21-1 is a listed pseudogene. This CDR3 has 13 residues. The DNA for the CDR3 is TGTGCCAAACGGACAGACTATAATTCACCCCTCCACTTT. Protein: CAKRTDYNSPLHF.